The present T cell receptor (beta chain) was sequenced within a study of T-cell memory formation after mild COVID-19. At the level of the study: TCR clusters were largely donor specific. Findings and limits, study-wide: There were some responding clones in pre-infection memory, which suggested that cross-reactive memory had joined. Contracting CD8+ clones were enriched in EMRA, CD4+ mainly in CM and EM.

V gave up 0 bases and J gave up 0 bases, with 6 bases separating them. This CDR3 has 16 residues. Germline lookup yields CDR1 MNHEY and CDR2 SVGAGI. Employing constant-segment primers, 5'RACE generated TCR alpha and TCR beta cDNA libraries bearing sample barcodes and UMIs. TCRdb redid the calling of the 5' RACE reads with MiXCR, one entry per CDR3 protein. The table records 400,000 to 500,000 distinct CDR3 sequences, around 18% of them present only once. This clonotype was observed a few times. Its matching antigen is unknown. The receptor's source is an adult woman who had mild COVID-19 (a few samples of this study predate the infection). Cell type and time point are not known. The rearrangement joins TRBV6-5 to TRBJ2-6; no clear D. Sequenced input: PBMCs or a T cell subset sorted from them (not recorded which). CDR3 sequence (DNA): TGTGCCAGCAGTTACTCGTGGTCCTCTGGGGCCAACGTCCTGACTTTC. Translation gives CASSYSWSSGANVLTF.